These 7 T cell receptor beta chains share one sample of origin, sequenced in a study of neurological immune-mediated disorders. TCRdb reanalysed the 5' RACE reads using MiXCR and keeps one entry per CDR3 protein. This repertoire shows 20,000 or so distinct CDR3 sequences, 2.6% found once; its top ten account for under 7%. The sequenced material came from PBMCs. These receptors were obtained from a woman under 30 with multiple sclerosis.

The table lists this clonotype with many counts. The chain recombines TRBV20-1 with TRBJ1-5, with TRBD1 identical over 12 bases. This CDR3 is built from 17 residues. CDR1 DFQATT and CDR2 SNEGSKA come from the germline V gene (reference sequence). The J segment lost 7 bases and the V segment lost 4 bases, leaving 14 bases of the junction unmatched. CDR3 amino acids: CSANAPAGTGGRQPQHF. Written as DNA, the CDR3 is TGCAGTGCTAACGCTCCCGCCGGGACAGGGGGCCGACAGCCCCAGCATTTT.

This clonotype has ten or more counts. This sequence joins TRBV29-1 and TRBJ1-3; TRBD1 matches at 7 bases. V lost 6 bases to trimming and J lost 4 bases; unmatched junction nucleotides: 6. Germline CDR1 SQVTM, CDR2 ANQGSEA. The CDR3 is 13 amino acids. CDR3: CSVATGAGNTIYF. The CDR3 DNA follows: TGCAGCGTCGCCACAGGGGCCGGAAACACCATATATTTT. The variable domain in full, completed from reference TRBV29-1 and TRBJ1-3, reads SAVISQKPSRDICQRGTSLTIQCQVDSQVTMMFWYRQQPGQSLTLIATANQGSEATYESGFVIDKFPISRPNLTFSTLTVSNMSPEDSSIYLCSVATGAGNTIYFGEGSWLTVV.

The chain recombines TRBV7-2 with TRBJ2-7, with 7 nucleotides matching TRBD2. Trimming cost V 5 bases and J 4 bases; bases outside gene matches: 11. Per germline, CDR1 SGHTA and CDR2 FQGNSA. The CDR3 consists of 15 residues. CDR3 DNA sequence: TGTGCCAGCAGCCTGTGGGGGGGAACGTCGTACGAGCAGTACGTC. Translating gives CASSLWGGTSYEQYV.

Many counts were recorded for this clonotype. CDR3 sequence: CASSVESGSSNEQFF. The CDR3 DNA sequence: TGTGCCAGCAGTGTTGAGAGCGGGAGTTCAAATGAGCAGTTCTTC. The rearrangement uses TRBV2 and TRBJ2-1; 8 positions agree with TRBD2. V lost 4 bases and J lost 7; bases outside the gene matches: 9. Germline loops: CDR1 SNHLY, CDR2 FYNNEI. This CDR3 has 15 amino acids.

There are many counts of this clonotype. This chain joins TRBV12-3 or TRBV12-4 and TRBJ1-1, with D maybe TRBD1 (5 bases). V lost 2 bases and J 6 bases, leaving 10 bases between the germline ends. The CDR3 contains 13 residues. In DNA form, the CDR3 reads TGTGCCAGCAGTTTATGGGGGGACTCTGAAGCTTTCTTT. It is translated as CASSLWGDSEAFF.

This clonotype came up many times. The chain joins TRBV20-1 to TRBJ1-5; the D gene is possibly TRBD1 (5 bases). Per the germline V gene, CDR1 is DFQATT and CDR2 is SNEGSKA (reference sequence). The CDR3 runs 12 residues. Trimming cost V 4 bases and J 1 base, with 5 bases left between them. CDR3 sequence: CSATGSNQPQHF. CDR3 DNA: TGCAGTGCTACAGGGAGCAATCAGCCCCAGCATTTT.

This clonotype is medium-sized (0.01 to 0.1%) by share. The chain recombines TRBV21-1 with TRBJ2-5; TRBD1, the D gene given by the table, was not confirmed from the DNA. TRBV21-1 is termed a pseudogene. This CDR3 region has 18 residues. DNA for the CDR3: TGTGCCAGCAGCAAAGACTCTAGAGATCCGGGGATCCAAGAGACCCAGTACTTC. Translation gives CASSKDSRDPGIQETQYF.